The 32 T cell receptor beta chains reported below all come from one sample, sequenced in a study of blood T cells in healthy people across ages. Using a J-beta primer mix together with a sample-barcoded 5' primer, a second PCR was run for roughly 7 to 11 cycles. In TCRdb, the 5' RACE reads were re-called with MiXCR into one record per CDR3 protein. The sample includes hundreds of thousands of distinct CDR3 sequences, around 52% seen only once; the top ten take 13%. The sample was blood. The receptors were sampled from a woman at least 80 years old in good health.

This clonotype was counted a single time. The genes are TRBV6-4 and TRBJ2-2, with D perhaps TRBD1 (6 bases). V gave up 7 bases and J gave up 5 bases, with 17 bases separating them. Per germline, CDR1 MRHNA and CDR2 SNTAGT. CDR3 length equals 15 residues. CDR3 in DNA: TGTGCCAGCACGGAGTCACCCCAGGGGACCGGGGAGCTGTTTTTT. Translation gives CASTESPQGTGELFF.

In its sample, this clonotype was seen many times. CDR3 protein: CAIRELEDTQYF. The DNA for the CDR3 is TGTGCCATCAGAGAACTGGAAGATACGCAGTATTTT. This chain links TRBV10-3 with TRBJ2-3; D gene ambiguous. This CDR3 has 12 residues. The germline V gene has CDR1 ENHRY and CDR2 SYGVKD. The ends were cut back, 6 bases at V and 5 bases at J, with 9 bases in the middle.

This clonotype was seen a handful of times. The chain uses TRBV18 and TRBJ2-4; no reliable D call. Germline V CDR1 and CDR2: KGHSH, LQKENI. This CDR3 has 13 residues. With 8 bases removed from V and 6 bases from J, the gap between germline ends came to 14 bases. As DNA, the CDR3 is TGTGCCAGCGCCGAAGGTCTCACAAACATTCAGTACTTC. Translated: CASAEGLTNIQYF.

This clonotype was observed many times. The chain uses TRBV2 and TRBJ2-7; D gene ambiguous. The germline V gene encodes CDR1 SNHLY and CDR2 FYNNEI. CDR3 length: 13 residues. V was shortened by 2 bases and J by 4 bases, with 9 bases between the two germline ends. CDR3 sequence reads: CASSELGLYEQYF. CDR3 sequence (DNA): TGTGCCAGCAGTGAATTAGGTCTTTACGAGCAGTACTTC. Full variable domain (rest looked up from reference TRBV2 and TRBJ2-7): EPEVTQTPSHQVTQMGQEVILRCVPISNHLYFYWYRQILGQKVEFLVSFYNNEISEKSEIFDDQFSVERPDGSNFTLKIRSTKLEDSAMYFCASSELGLYEQYFGPGTRLTVT.

This clonotype was counted between two and nine times. The chain is built from TRBV5-1 and TRBJ1-6; no reliable D call. With 0 bases removed from V and 2 bases from J, the gap between germline ends came to 9 bases. The CDR3 length is 16 residues. From germline, CDR1 is SGHRS and CDR2 YFSETQ. This chain's CDR3 is CASSLGLSTYNSPLHF. The CDR3 bases are TGCGCCAGCAGCTTGGGTCTGAGCACCTATAATTCACCCCTCCACTTT.

The CDR3 sequence is CASTERLDTEAFF. The DNA of the CDR3 is TGTGCCAGCACCGAACGGCTGGACACTGAAGCTTTCTTT. The chain has TRBV3-1 and TRBJ1-1; D is uncertain. The CDR3 runs to 13 residues. The germline CDR1 and CDR2 sequences are LGHDT and YNNKEL (reference sequence). Trimming removed 7 bases from V and 3 bases from J, with 12 bases in between.

The chain combines TRBV7-9 with TRBJ2-7; TRBD1 agrees at 8 bases. Looked up from germline, CDR1 is SEHNR and CDR2 is FQNEAQ (reference sequence). The CDR3 loop spans 14 amino acids. The ends lost 4 bases at V and 5 bases at J; junction bases unmatched: 7. The CDR3 sequence: CASSWTGSINEQYF. CDR3 bases: TGTGCCAGCAGCTGGACAGGGAGCATCAACGAGCAGTACTTC.

On this clonotype: A much larger clone differs from this one at a single base, so this may be a read error. The gene calls are TRBV29-1 and TRBJ2-1, with 7 bases fitting TRBD2. This CDR3 comprises 13 residues. V trimming: 4 bases; J trimming: 7 bases; junction bases outside the gene matches: 7. CDR1 is SQVTM and CDR2 is ANQGSEA in the germline V gene. CDR3 sequence reads: CSVGAGAGNEQFF. The CDR3, as DNA: TGCAGCGTTGGGGCGGGAGCGGGTAATGAGCAGTTCTTC.

The chain is built from TRBV6-5 and TRBJ1-5; D remains unclear. Trimming cost V 6 bases and J 2 bases, with 11 bases left between them. CDR3 length: 14 residues. Germline V gene sequence: CDR1 MNHEY, CDR2 SVGAGI. The CDR3 protein is CASSPGLRNQPQHF. The CDR3 DNA sequence: TGTGCCAGCAGCCCCGGACTGCGCAATCAGCCCCAGCATTTT.

DNA for the CDR3: TGCAGTGCTAGAGACCGCCTAGCGGCAGAGACCCAGTACTTC. Its translation: CSARDRLAAETQYF. The chain employs TRBV20-1 and TRBJ2-5; TRBD2 matches at 7 bases. From germline, CDR1 is DFQATT and CDR2 SNEGSKA (reference sequence). V lost 0 bases to trimming and J lost 4 bases; unmatched junction nucleotides: 5. The CDR3 sequence is 14 residues long.

V usage is TRBV7-2 and J usage is TRBJ2-3, with D perhaps matching TRBD1 or TRBD2 (5 bases each). The CDR3 extends over 13 amino acids. Trimming took 5 bases from V and 10 from J, leaving 16 bases between them. The V gene's germline CDR1 is SGHTA and CDR2 FQGNSA. The CDR3 sequence is CASSLDKGTAQYF. CDR3 in DNA: TGTGCCAGCAGCCTCGACAAAGGGACCGCGCAGTATTTT.

The gene calls are TRBV12-3 or TRBV12-4 and TRBJ1-5; tentative D call: TRBD1 (6 bases). Trimming took 5 bases from V and 2 from J, leaving 13 bases between them. The CDR3 runs 15 residues. CDR3 coding DNA: TGTGCCAGCAGTCCCGGGGACACTGGCAATCAGCCCCAGCATTTT. It codes for CASSPGDTGNQPQHF.

The V call is TRBV20-1, the J call TRBJ2-5; possibly TRBD2 for D (5 bases). Trimming removed 1 base from V and 1 base from J, with 10 bases in between. CDR3 length: 14 amino acids. The germline V gene encodes CDR1 DFQATT and CDR2 SNEGSKA (reference sequence). The CDR3 nucleotides read TGCAGTGCTAGAGTTAGCGCCCTCCAAGAGACCCAGTACTTC. It encodes CSARVSALQETQYF.

The chain carries TRBV4-1 and TRBJ1-1; D unresolved. CDR3 length: 14 residues. V lost 2 bases and J 4 bases, leaving 11 bases between the germline ends. Germline assignment: CDR1 MGHRA and CDR2 YSYEKL. This CDR3 is CASSQIRGPTEAFF. CDR3 nucleotide sequence: TGCGCCAGCAGCCAAATCAGAGGGCCCACTGAAGCTTTCTTT.

This clonotype occurred a few times. This chain joins TRBV7-9 and TRBJ2-2; 8 positions agree with TRBD1. This CDR3 contains 16 residues. V lost 5 bases, J lost 7 bases, and 12 bases stayed unmatched. Germline V gives CDR1 SEHNR, CDR2 FQNEAQ (reference sequence). CDR3 residues: CASSPPGQGVNGELFF. The CDR3 DNA is TGTGCCAGCAGCCCACCAGGACAGGGTGTGAACGGGGAGCTGTTTTTT.

This clonotype was detected a few times. The chain links TRBV5-1 to TRBJ2-2, with D uncertain. Between the trimmed V and J ends, which lost 0 bases and 6 bases, there was a span of 9 bases. Germline CDR1 reads SGHRS; CDR2 reads YFSETQ. The CDR3 covers 14 residues. CDR3: CASSLAQLAGELFF. In nucleotides, the CDR3 is TGCGCCAGCAGCTTGGCTCAACTGGCCGGGGAGCTGTTTTTT.

The chain links TRBV11-1 to TRBJ2-5; either TRBD1 or TRBD2 may fit D (5 bases each). The tail of the sequence fits TRBJ2-7 better, so the J call may be wrong. The CDR3 sequence is 14 residues long. The germline V gene has CDR1 SGHAT and CDR2 FQDESV (reference sequence). CDR3 sequence: CASSPGVGDDEQYF. The CDR3 bases are TGTGCCAGCAGCCCTGGTGTGGGGGACGACGAGCAGTACTTC.

This clonotype was detected ten times or more. The chain employs TRBV27 and TRBJ1-2; possible D gene TRBD1, 5 bases. The CDR3 length is 13 residues. Germline V CDR1 and CDR2: MNHEY, SMNVEV (reference sequence). Trimming pared 5 bases from V and 0 bases from J, leaving 7 bases between. CDR3 DNA sequence: TGTGCCAGCAGTGTGGGGGCTAACTATGGCTACACCTTC. This translates into CASSVGANYGYTF.

CDR3 region: CASSLGTSGRPREQYF. CDR3 sequence (DNA): TGTGCCAGCAGCCTGGGGACTAGCGGGAGACCCCGCGAGCAGTACTTC. J is TRBJ2-7 and V is TRBV7-9, with 14 bases fitting TRBD2. Germline V lookup: CDR1 SEHNR, CDR2 FQNEAQ (reference sequence). The CDR3 loop spans 16 amino acids. The V gene end was trimmed by 5 bases and the J gene end by 6 bases; junction bases not matched to a gene: 9.

The CDR3 nucleotides are TGCGCCAGCAGCTTGATGACTAGCGGGATTCAAGAGACCCAGTACTTC. Protein sequence: CASSLMTSGIQETQYF. The chain uses TRBV5-1 and TRBJ2-5; 11 bases are shared with TRBD2. From germline, CDR1 is SGHRS and CDR2 YFSETQ. This CDR3 comprises 16 residues. With 1 base clipped from V and 2 bases from J, the junction kept 4 bases outside the gene matches.

The genes are TRBV9 and TRBJ2-5, with TRBD1 as a possible D gene (6 bases). V gave up 1 base and J gave up 2 bases, with 9 bases separating them. Germline V lookup: CDR1 SGDLS, CDR2 YYNGEE. The CDR3 loop spans 14 amino acids. Here the CDR3 DNA reads TGTGCCAGCAGCGTATCAGGGGTGCAAGAGACCCAGTACTTC. Translated, it gives CASSVSGVQETQYF. Filled out from reference TRBV9 and TRBJ2-5, the complete variable domain reads DSGVTQTPKHLITATGQRVTLRCSPRSGDLSVYWYQQSLDQGLQFLIQYYNGEERAKGNILERFSAQQFPDLHSELNLSSLELGDSALYFCASSVSGVQETQYFGPGTRLLVL.

In nucleotides, the CDR3 is TGTGCCATCAGGACTCTAGGAGATACGCAGTATTTT. Its protein product is CAIRTLGDTQYF. The V gene is TRBV10-3, the J gene TRBJ2-3; D gene ambiguous. The V gene lost 6 bases and the J gene lost 5 bases, with 9 bases spanning the gap. The germline gives CDR1 ENHRY, CDR2 SYGVKD. This CDR3 spans 12 amino acids.

This clonotype came up many times. The gene calls are TRBV7-2 and TRBJ1-5; perhaps TRBD1 as D (5 bases). Germline V gene sequence: CDR1 SGHTA, CDR2 FQGNSA. V was trimmed by 1 base and J by 1 base, leaving 8 bases between them. The CDR3 is 15 amino acids. CDR3 protein: CASSLVGGSNQPQHF. CDR3 DNA: TGTGCCAGCAGCTTAGTCGGGGGGAGCAATCAGCCCCAGCATTTT.

The DNA for the CDR3 is TGTGCCAGCAGCGGATTCTACACTAACTATGGCTACACCTTC. Its translation is CASSGFYTNYGYTF. The chain employs TRBV5-6 and TRBJ1-2; D remains unclear. In germline, CDR1 is SGHDT, CDR2 YYEEEE. The CDR3 is made up of 14 amino acids. Trimming removed 4 bases at V and 0 bases at J, with 10 bases between.

The V gene is TRBV5-1, the J gene TRBJ2-2, with D perhaps TRBD2 (6 bases). Between the trimmed V and J ends, which lost 0 bases and 4 bases, there was a span of 19 bases. This CDR3 is built from 18 residues. In germline, CDR1 is SGHRS, CDR2 YFSETQ. The CDR3 reads CASSLAGLRGRGTGELFF. In DNA, the CDR3 is TGCGCCAGCAGCTTGGCGGGTCTTCGGGGGAGAGGCACCGGGGAGCTGTTTTTT. Supplemented by reference TRBV5-1 and TRBJ2-2, the full variable domain reads KAGVTQTPRYLIKTRGQQVTLSCSPISGHRSVSWYQQTPGQGLQFLFEYFSETQRNKGNFPGRFSGRQFSNSRSEMNVSTLELGDSALYLCASSLAGLRGRGTGELFFGEGSRLTVL.

Points on this clonotype: Mismatch with germline at one junction end may stem from a read error. The V and J genes are TRBV15 and TRBJ2-7; either TRBD1 or TRBD2 may fit D (5 bases each). Germline CDR1 is LNHNV and CDR2 is YYDKDF (reference sequence). This CDR3 region has 15 residues. The CDR3 coding sequence is TGTGCCACCGGCAGACCCGGGGACGGCTCCTACGAGCAGTACTTC. Protein sequence: CATGRPGDGSYEQYF.

Only one count was recorded for this clonotype. The chain carries TRBV20-1 and TRBJ2-4, with no clear D. Germline V gene sequence: CDR1 DFQATT, CDR2 SNEGSKA (reference sequence). The V gene lost 6 bases and the J gene lost 13 bases, with 28 bases spanning the gap. The CDR3 extends over 15 amino acids. CDR3 in DNA: TGCAGTGCCATATTTGGGCCAGTGCGTCCTGGTGAGCAGTACTTC. Translation: CSAIFGPVRPGEQYF.

The genes are TRBV7-2 and TRBJ2-4; TRBD1 or TRBD2 may be the D gene (6 bases each). V dropped 7 bases and J dropped 0 bases, with 10 bases sitting between them. Germline CDR1 is SGHTA and CDR2 is FQGNSA. This CDR3 is built from 14 residues. The CDR3: CASKGGLAKNIQYF. In DNA form, the CDR3 reads TGTGCCAGCAAAGGGGGACTAGCCAAAAACATTCAGTACTTC.

The V and J genes are TRBV29-1 and TRBJ2-3; TRBD1 agrees at 9 bases. The V gene's germline CDR1 is SQVTM and CDR2 ANQGSEA. After removal of 5 bases from V and 1 base from J, the junction contained 1 base not matched to a gene. The CDR3 runs 13 residues. CDR3 in amino acids: CSVRQGGTDTQYF. CDR3 sequence (DNA): TGCAGCGTTCGACAGGGGGGCACAGATACGCAGTATTTT.

On this clonotype: A much larger clone is a single base away; this may be a read error. The chain has TRBV3-1 and TRBJ2-5; 7 nucleotides line up with TRBD1. The J call may be in error: the DNA end matches TRBJ2-7 better. This CDR3 is built from 15 residues. Germline V lookup: CDR1 LGHDT, CDR2 YNNKEL (reference sequence). CDR3 nucleotide sequence: TGTGTCAGCAGCCAAACCGGACAGGCTTACTACGAGCAGTACTTC. Its translation is CVSSQTGQAYYEQYF.

The CDR3 region has the DNA TGTGCCAGCAGTTTGGCGGGCTCGCCCTTAAGCTCCTACAATGAGCAGTTCTTC. Its protein is CASSLAGSPLSSYNEQFF. The V gene is TRBV12-3 or TRBV12-4, the J gene TRBJ2-1; TRBD2 might be the D (5 bases). The length of the CDR3 is 18 residues. The germline V and J ends were trimmed by 3 bases and 0 bases, with 18 bases remaining between them.

The V gene is TRBV29-1, the J gene TRBJ2-1; no firm D call. The CDR3 spans 12 residues. CDR1 is SQVTM, CDR2 ANQGSEA, per germline. The CDR3 reads CGTRVYYNEQFF. The CDR3 nucleotides read TGCGGCACCCGGGTCTACTACAATGAGCAGTTCTTC.